The sequence of this T cell receptor beta chain was determined in a study of cytomegalovirus exposure and HLA in healthy donors. Primers: 60 Vbeta forward and 13 Jbeta reverse. Method: immunoSEQ multiplex PCR; TCRdb's copy keeps in-frame clones and lacks some. The sample lists more than 150,000 clones; 76% were seen once. This CDR3 contains 18 residues. After removal of 5 bases from V and 1 base from J, the junction contained 11 bases not matched to a gene. Germline assignment: CDR1 SGHAT and CDR2 FQNNGV. This sequence joins TRBV11-2 and TRBJ2-6, with 7 nucleotides matching TRBD1. Sequencing was carried out using PBMCs. The clonotype originates from a man younger than 35 in good health and CMV-seronegative. CDR3 nucleotides: TGTGCCAGCAGCCAAGTCTCGGACAGGTTGTCTGGGGCCAACGTCCTGACTTTC. This encodes CASSQVSDRLSGANVLTF.